This T cell receptor beta chain was captured by sequencing in a study of T cells in Graves' hyperthyroidism and ophthalmopathy. Note on this clonotype: Its antigen is not identified. This may stem from a read error, because a much larger clone lies one nucleotide away.

Researchers amplified the TCR beta CDR3 regions from RNA transcripts. A set of HTBI primers served as the primers for a first-round RT-PCR of the TCR CDR3. MiXCR, run by TCRdb on the multiplex PCR reads, gives a single entry per CDR3 protein. The sample lists about 640,000 distinct CDR3 sequences, more than 20% occurring once. Clinical Activity Scores of at least 3, NOSPECS grades of at least 4 and durations under 3 months characterized ophthalmopathy patients. Uncontrolled infection, other autoimmune disease, pregnancy or lactation disqualified patients from enrolment. The authors took PBMCs from about 9.5 ml fresh peripheral blood. Study-level findings and limits: Most clonotypes expanded in the thyroid (above 0.001) were also present in blood.

This CDR3 spans 15 amino acids. Germline V gives CDR1 MDHEN, CDR2 SYDVKM. The origin of this receptor is a man aged 30 to 45 with Graves' ophthalmopathy. Sample: blood. This chain joins TRBV28 and TRBJ2-3; 7 bases are a match to TRBD1. CDR3 in DNA: TGTGCCGGCAGCTTAGGACAGGACCGCACAGATACGCAGTATTTT. This codes for CAGSLGQDRTDTQYF.